This T cell receptor (beta chain) was sequenced during a study of CD8 T cells in ankylosing spondylitis listed by TCRdb under 2017. For the study in its entirety: To find TCR variants linked to disease, the study profiled T cell receptor beta repertoires in ankylosing spondylitis patients and healthy donors. Peripheral blood samples were taken, and synovial fluid was additionally collected from ankylosing spondylitis patients. The whole study cohort included over 85 healthy donors and some 27 ankylosing spondylitis patients.

Worth noting for this clonotype: The antigen it recognizes is unknown. It has no much larger one-base neighbor in the sample; base qualities were not kept.

Instrument used: Illumina HiSeq 2500. Quantitative 5'-RACE with molecular barcodes was used to prepare TCR beta libraries. The original methods were these. A new computational method based on a probabilistic model of VDJ rearrangement was used to identify disease-linked TCR variants. In TCRdb, the public reads were trimmed at Q25 with fastp and aligned with MiXCR, with productive beta chains retained. Under each unique CDR3 protein, matching rows form one entry showing the most common genes and DNA. The V and J calls were determined by TCRdb, not by the authors. Within this sample are some 270,000 distinct CDR3 sequences, with about 20% of them counted one time only. The ten largest clonotypes hold approximately 33% of the sample. Trimming removed 4 bases from V and 3 bases from J; the gene matches leave 2 bases unexplained. The germline V gene specifies MNHEY as CDR1 and SVGEGT as CDR2. The CDR3 numbers 15 residues from cysteine through phenylalanine. CDR3 DNA is the only sequence kept; it has 45 bases, read in frame from the first base.

Paper-wide results and their limitations: Some motif variants were previously reported in synovial fluid and blood of reactive arthritis patients, suggesting common disease-initiation mechanisms. The disease-linked clones were reported as significantly enriched in matched synovial fluid samples from ankylosing spondylitis patients. A TCR beta motif made up of fewer than 10 highly homologous amino acid variants appeared to be characteristic of blood from ankylosing spondylitis patients. A CD8+ phenotype was shown by the disease-linked clones, which were found at relatively low frequencies in peripheral blood.

The sequenced sample was blood, either unsorted or a sorted T cell fraction (not recorded which). The sequence was collected from a male donor with ankylosing spondylitis or in good health (not recorded which). Here the chain combines TRBV6-2 or TRBV6-3 and TRBJ2-5, with 13 bases in between that match TRBD2. The nucleotide sequence reads TGTGCCAGCAGTTTCGGACTAGCGGGAGAAGAGACCCAGTACTTC. Translated, this is CASSFGLAGEETQYF.